This passage covers 9 T cell receptor beta chains from one sample sequenced in a study of blood T cell repertoires in COVID-19. Produced via immunoSEQ multiplex PCR; TCRdb's table is partial and in-frame only. The data contain roughly 54,000 clones, roughly nine tenths of them singletons. Input material: peripheral blood. The receptors stem from a woman aged 55-75 years with active or convalescent COVID-19.

V usage is TRBV7-8 and J usage is TRBJ1-5; the match to TRBD1 covers 10 bases. The germline gives CDR1 SGHVS, CDR2 FQNEAQ. J lost 3 bases, V lost 5 bases, and 7 bases had no gene match. CDR3 length: 16 amino acids. The CDR3 DNA reads as TGTGCCAGCAGCCTTCGGGACAGGGGCATCAATCAGCCCCAGCATTTT. It translates to CASSLRDRGINQPQHF.

The rearrangement uses TRBV16 and TRBJ1-4; D is ambiguous. This CDR3 spans 15 amino acids. Deletions cut 2 bases from V and 7 bases from J, with 14 bases between. Germline V gene sequence: CDR1 KGHSY, CDR2 FQNENV. The CDR3: CASSQTMVQSEKLFF. CDR3 nucleotide sequence: TGTGCCAGCAGCCAAACTATGGTTCAGTCTGAAAAACTGTTTTTT.

The CDR3 reads CATSRGSQYGYTF. The CDR3 DNA reads as TGTGCCACCAGTCGAGGCAGCCAGTATGGCTACACCTTC. The chain recombines TRBV24-1 with TRBJ1-2; no definite D call. Germline V gene lookup returns CDR1 KGHDR and CDR2 SFDVKD. V was clipped by 6 bases and J by 5 bases, with 12 bases between them. There are 13 residues in the CDR3.

J is TRBJ1-5 and V is TRBV6-5; D is undetermined. CDR3 length equals 13 residues. Looked up from germline, CDR1 is MNHEY and CDR2 is SVGAGI. The V gene lost 5 bases and the J gene lost 7 bases, with 12 bases spanning the gap. The CDR3 reads CASSLYQRQPQHF. The CDR3, as DNA: TGTGCCAGCAGTCTCTACCAGCGGCAGCCCCAGCATTTT.

This sequence joins TRBV5-1 and TRBJ1-6; 9 nucleotides match TRBD1. J lost 9 bases, V lost 2 bases, and 15 bases had no gene match. CDR3 size: 18 residues. The germline V gene encodes CDR1 SGHRS and CDR2 YFSETQ. The DNA of the CDR3 is TGCGCCAGCAGCTTAGAGCCACAGGGGGCCTCTGGGGGTTCACCCCTCCACTTT. It codes for CASSLEPQGASGGSPLHF. Supplemented by reference TRBV5-1 and TRBJ1-6, the full variable domain reads KAGVTQTPRYLIKTRGQQVTLSCSPISGHRSVSWYQQTPGQGLQFLFEYFSETQRNKGNFPGRFSGRQFSNSRSEMNVSTLELGDSALYLCASSLEPQGASGGSPLHFGNGTRLTVT.

The chain carries TRBV28 and TRBJ1-2, with no clear D. Germline CDR1 MDHEN, CDR2 SYDVKM. V gave up 6 bases and J gave up 2 bases, with 7 bases separating them. The CDR3 has 12 residues. The CDR3, as DNA: TGTGCCAGCAGGAAGCTCAACTATGGCTACACCTTC. Protein product: CASRKLNYGYTF.

The rearrangement joins TRBV10-3 to TRBJ2-3; 12 bases align to TRBD2. Germline-derived CDR1 and CDR2 are ENHRY and SYGVKD. J was trimmed by 4 bases and V by 2 bases; bases with no gene match: 7. The CDR3 sequence is 17 residues long. The CDR3 nucleotides read TGTGCCATCAGTGAGGGCCTAGCGGGGGGGAGTTCAGATACGCAGTATTTT. Its protein product is CAISEGLAGGSSDTQYF.

This rearrangement joins TRBV11-2 to TRBJ2-3, with D unclear. V was clipped by 0 bases and J by 8 bases, with 9 bases between them. This CDR3 comprises 13 residues. Germline CDR1 is SGHAT and CDR2 is FQNNGV. CDR3 residues: CASSLDKASTQYF. DNA for the CDR3: TGTGCCAGCAGCTTAGATAAAGCATCTACGCAGTATTTT.

There are a few counts of this clone. The gene calls are TRBV28 and TRBJ1-5; 7 nucleotides line up with TRBD1. The CDR3 totals 15 residues. Germline V gene lookup returns CDR1 MDHEN and CDR2 SYDVKM. After removal of 6 bases from V and 0 bases from J, the junction contained 5 bases not matched to a gene. CDR3 DNA sequence: TGTGCCAGCAGCCGCGGGACAGTTAGCAATCAGCCCCAGCATTTT. Translation gives CASSRGTVSNQPQHF. Full variable domain (missing parts from reference TRBV28 and TRBJ1-5): DVKVTQSSRYLVKRTGEKVFLECVQDMDHENMFWYRQDPGLGLRLIYFSYDVKMKEKGDIPEGYSVSREKKERFSLILESASTNQTSMYLCASSRGTVSNQPQHFGDGTRLSIL.